Below are 27 T cell receptor beta chains sequenced from a single sample in a study of T cells after yellow fever vaccination. Each CDR3 protein gets one entry after TCRdb re-called the 5' RACE reads with MiXCR. The sample has 300,000 or so distinct CDR3 sequences; roughly 8.3% are singletons. The starting material was PBMCs, obtained roughly seven weeks after the first yellow fever vaccination. These receptors were collected from a man between 18 and 29 years old who received the YFV17D yellow fever vaccine.

Only a few counts were recorded for this clonotype. The rearrangement uses TRBV5-1 and TRBJ1-5; 8 bases are shared with TRBD1. Trimming cost V 0 bases and J 6 bases; bases outside gene matches: 5. The CDR3 has 15 residues. Germline loops: CDR1 SGHRS, CDR2 YFSETQ. The CDR3 loop reads CASSLGQGNGQPQHF. CDR3 DNA sequence: TGCGCCAGCAGCTTGGGACAGGGGAACGGTCAGCCCCAGCATTTT.

The CDR3 sequence: CASYDSSGNTIYF. CDR3 sequence (DNA): TGTGCCAGCTACGACAGTTCTGGAAACACCATATATTTT. The chain recombines TRBV18 with TRBJ1-3; D may be TRBD1 (5 bases). Trimming took 7 bases from V and 1 from J, leaving 8 bases between them. Germline V gene sequence: CDR1 KGHSH, CDR2 LQKENI. This CDR3 is built from 13 residues.

This clonotype turned up a few times. V usage is TRBV12-3 or TRBV12-4 and J usage is TRBJ2-1; no clear D. This CDR3 region has 12 residues. The V gene lost 4 bases and the J gene lost 9 bases, with 10 bases spanning the gap. The chain's CDR3 is CASSSLLPEQFF. The CDR3 DNA follows: TGTGCCAGCAGTTCCTTACTACCTGAGCAGTTCTTC.

The V gene is TRBV9, the J gene TRBJ1-2; the D gene is possibly TRBD1 (6 bases). V was clipped by 5 bases and J by 3 bases, with 11 bases between them. The length of the CDR3 is 13 residues. Germline loops: CDR1 SGDLS, CDR2 YYNGEE. The CDR3: CASREQGHYGYTF. CDR3 bases: TGTGCCAGCAGAGAACAGGGACACTATGGCTACACCTTC.

V usage is TRBV6-1 and J usage is TRBJ1-2; D perhaps matches TRBD1 (6 bases). The germline V and J ends were trimmed by 6 bases and 2 bases, with 16 bases remaining between them. The CDR3 is 15 amino acids. Germline CDR1 and CDR2: MNHNS and SASEGT. Written as DNA, the CDR3 is TGTGCCAGCAGCCCAGGGGATCCTTACAACTATGGCTACACCTTC. Amino acids: CASSPGDPYNYGYTF.

This clonotype has only a few counts. The chain uses TRBV4-3 and TRBJ2-1, with 11 bases aligning to TRBD2. Germline lookup yields CDR1 LGHNA and CDR2 YSLEER. The V and J ends lost 0 bases and 7 bases, in that order; junction bases with no gene match: 14. The length of the CDR3 is 19 residues. As DNA, the CDR3 is TGCGCCAGCAGCCAAGATTTGATGGCTAGCGGGGGGCGGGGGAATGAGCAGTTCTTC. It codes for CASSQDLMASGGRGNEQFF.

The rearrangement uses TRBV7-9 and TRBJ1-2, with 11 bases that match TRBD1. CDR1 and CDR2 (germline): SEHNR, FQNEAQ (reference sequence). The CDR3 runs to 15 residues. Losses at the gene ends were 5 bases for V and 4 bases for J; bases not matched to a gene: 6. Written as DNA, the CDR3 is TGTGCCAGCAGCCCAATCGGACAGGGGGCCTATGGCTACACCTTC. It codes for CASSPIGQGAYGYTF.

The chain is built from TRBV19 and TRBJ1-6; the D is unclear. Trimming shortened V by 3 bases and J by 2 bases, and 11 bases separated the two germline ends. This CDR3 contains 16 residues. Germline V gives CDR1 LNHDA, CDR2 SQIVND (reference sequence). CDR3 nucleotide sequence: TGTGCCAGTAGTATTAATTGGGGAACCTATAATTCACCCCTCCACTTT. It encodes CASSINWGTYNSPLHF.

The table lists this clonotype with many counts. This chain links TRBV29-1 with TRBJ2-1, with 8 bases that match TRBD2. CDR3 length: 13 amino acids. Germline loops: CDR1 SQVTM, CDR2 ANQGSEA. Germline trimming cut 6 bases from V and 11 bases from J; bases unmatched to any gene: 12. CDR3 DNA: TGCAGCGTCCCAGAGGGACTAGTTGGGCAGCAGTTCTTC. Its protein product is CSVPEGLVGQQFF.

This clonotype was counted a few times. The J gene is TRBJ2-5, the V gene TRBV29-1, with a weak D call TRBD2 (7 bases). CDR3 length equals 15 residues. Per the germline V gene, CDR1 is SQVTM and CDR2 is ANQGSEA. Trimming shortened V by 5 bases and J by 0 bases, and 16 bases separated the two germline ends. CDR3 sequence (DNA): TGCAGCGTTCCGCAGGGGAGGGGGTACCAAGAGACCCAGTACTTC. Protein: CSVPQGRGYQETQYF. The variable domain in full, completed from reference TRBV29-1 and TRBJ2-5, reads SAVISQKPSRDICQRGTSLTIQCQVDSQVTMMFWYRQQPGQSLTLIATANQGSEATYESGFVIDKFPISRPNLTFSTLTVSNMSPEDSSIYLCSVPQGRGYQETQYFGPGTRLLVL.

The chain uses TRBV5-1 and TRBJ1-2; the match to TRBD1 covers 7 bases. V shed 4 bases, J shed 5 bases, and the junction held 5 bases outside the gene matches. The CDR3 extends over 13 amino acids. Germline values: CDR1 SGHRS, CDR2 YFSETQ. Written as DNA, the CDR3 is TGCGCCAGCAGCACGCAGGGGGGGTATGGCTACACCTTC. It codes for CASSTQGGYGYTF. The full variable domain, rest sourced from reference TRBV5-1 and TRBJ1-2, is KAGVTQTPRYLIKTRGQQVTLSCSPISGHRSVSWYQQTPGQGLQFLFEYFSETQRNKGNFPGRFSGRQFSNSRSEMNVSTLELGDSALYLCASSTQGGYGYTFGSGTRLTVV.

This clonotype has more than one count but fewer than ten. The V gene is TRBV29-1, the J gene TRBJ2-7; 7 positions match TRBD1. Germline CDR1 SQVTM, CDR2 ANQGSEA. The CDR3 has 13 amino acids. J gave up 0 bases and V 6 bases, and 5 bases lay outside the gene matches. The CDR3 reads CSVPGTASYEQYF. In DNA, the CDR3 is TGCAGCGTCCCCGGGACAGCCTCCTACGAGCAGTACTTC.

This clonotype was detected a few times. This chain links TRBV7-2 with TRBJ2-1, with D perhaps matching TRBD1 or TRBD2 (5 bases each). The V gene lost 10 bases and the J gene lost 7 bases, with 17 bases spanning the gap. The CDR3 has 13 amino acids. CDR1 and CDR2 from the germline V gene are SGHTA and FQGNSA. DNA for the CDR3: TGTGCCACCGGACCGTCCTGGGGGAATGAGCAGTTCTTC. Its protein product is CATGPSWGNEQFF.

The V gene is TRBV20-1, the J gene TRBJ1-5, with D tentatively TRBD1 (6 bases). Germline V gives CDR1 DFQATT, CDR2 SNEGSKA (reference sequence). Deletions cut 7 bases from V and 7 bases from J, with 14 bases between. There are 12 residues in the CDR3. The chain's CDR3 is CSVRGLGQPQHF. CDR3 DNA sequence: TGCAGTGTTCGGGGGCTCGGGCAGCCCCAGCATTTT.

V is TRBV7-2 and J is TRBJ1-2; D unclear. CDR1 and CDR2 (germline): SGHTA, FQGNSA. Trimming removed 3 bases at V and 3 bases at J, with 8 bases between. CDR3 length equals 13 residues. In DNA, the CDR3 is TGTGCCAGCAGCTTGCCGATGGACTATGGCTACACCTTC. Its protein is CASSLPMDYGYTF.

The J gene is TRBJ2-3, the V gene TRBV10-3, with D unresolved. The germline V gene has CDR1 ENHRY and CDR2 SYGVKD. Trimming left V 3 bases short and J 3 bases short, with 13 bases between. The CDR3 totals 15 residues. The CDR3 coding sequence is TGTGCCATCAGTGATATTGATTCACTAACAGATACGCAGTATTTT. It codes for CAISDIDSLTDTQYF.

The genes are TRBV14 and TRBJ2-3, with D hard to call. Germline assignment: CDR1 SGHDN and CDR2 FVKESK. This CDR3 has 16 residues. V was trimmed by 3 bases and J by 2 bases, leaving 15 bases between them. CDR3 amino acids: CASSQRGRGSTDTQYF. The CDR3 bases are TGTGCCAGCAGCCAGAGAGGTAGAGGTTCCACAGATACGCAGTATTTT.

This sequence joins TRBV3-1 and TRBJ2-1, with TRBD2 as a possible D gene (6 bases). Trimming removed 4 bases at V and 10 bases at J, with 20 bases between. Per germline, CDR1 LGHDT and CDR2 YNNKEL (reference sequence). There are 15 residues in the CDR3. The CDR3 coding sequence is TGTGCCAGCAGCCTGGATAGCGGAGGCCTCGGGGAGCAGTTCTTC. Translation: CASSLDSGGLGEQFF.

The gene calls are TRBV27 and TRBJ1-6; unclear D gene. Per the germline V gene, CDR1 is MNHEY and CDR2 is SMNVEV (reference sequence). This CDR3 has 13 residues. V lost 10 bases, J lost 14 bases, and 21 bases lay in between. DNA for the CDR3: TGTGCCACCACCCCGGGCCCCCGAATGACCCTCCACTTT. It yields the protein CATTPGPRMTLHF.

This clonotype has only a few counts. CDR3 coding DNA: TGCAGTGCTTTTACCGGGACACCGAATCAGCCCCAGCATTTT. Protein sequence: CSAFTGTPNQPQHF. The V gene is TRBV20-1, the J gene TRBJ1-5; weak D call: TRBD1 (6 bases). V was clipped by 5 bases and J by 4 bases, with 15 bases between them. Germline CDR1 DFQATT, CDR2 SNEGSKA (reference sequence). The CDR3 spans 14 residues.

Many counts were recorded for this clonotype. CDR3 sequence: CSARDRDTHQPQHF. The CDR3 DNA follows: TGCAGTGCTAGAGATCGGGACACCCATCAGCCCCAGCATTTT. The rearrangement uses TRBV20-1 and TRBJ1-5; weak D call: TRBD1 (6 bases). The V end was cut by 0 bases, the J end by 5 bases, with 11 bases between. Germline V gives CDR1 DFQATT, CDR2 SNEGSKA (reference sequence). The CDR3 extends over 14 amino acids.

This clonotype rates as medium-sized. The chain carries TRBV12-3 or TRBV12-4 and TRBJ2-1; D tentatively reads TRBD1 or TRBD2 (5 bases each). The V and J ends lost 5 bases and 5 bases respectively, with 19 bases between them. This CDR3 has 16 amino acids. Here the CDR3 reads CASSPPRASPNNEQFF. For the CDR3, the DNA is TGTGCCAGCAGTCCCCCCAGGGCTAGCCCTAACAATGAGCAGTTCTTC.

This clonotype appeared a few times. The chain recombines TRBV5-1 with TRBJ2-7; D is ambiguous. The CDR3 totals 14 residues. V was pared by 0 bases and J by 5 bases, with 12 bases between. Looked up from germline, CDR1 is SGHRS and CDR2 is YFSETQ. The CDR3 sequence is CASSLAPLGNEQYF. Here the CDR3 DNA reads TGCGCCAGCAGCTTGGCCCCCTTGGGAAACGAGCAGTACTTC.

This clonotype was counted a few times. This chain links TRBV15 with TRBJ2-1, with D possibly matching TRBD2 (7 bases). V lost 4 bases and J lost 9, with 16 bases in between. The CDR3 runs 14 residues. Germline CDR1 and CDR2: LNHNV and YYDKDF (reference sequence). The DNA for the CDR3 is TGTGCCACCAGCACCGACGGGGAGGGGGTTGAGCAGTTCTTC. It codes for CATSTDGEGVEQFF.

A few counts support this clonotype. The chain carries TRBV6-5 and TRBJ1-2; D is uncertain. The germline V gene has CDR1 MNHEY and CDR2 SVGAGI. The CDR3 contains 14 residues. V was pared by 0 bases and J by 7 bases, with 12 bases between. The CDR3 reads CASSYSMGLSGYTF. CDR3 sequence (DNA): TGTGCCAGCAGTTACTCGATGGGTCTCTCTGGCTACACCTTC.

At least ten counts were recorded for this clonotype. The chain links TRBV9 to TRBJ1-2; TRBD1 agrees at 7 bases. Trimming removed 3 bases from V and 4 bases from J; junction bases left unmatched: 6. The V gene's germline CDR1 is SGDLS and CDR2 YYNGEE. This CDR3 comprises 14 residues. This CDR3 is CASSGTGAGYGYTF. The DNA of the CDR3 is TGTGCCAGCAGCGGCACAGGGGCCGGCTATGGCTACACCTTC.

This clonotype was counted between two and nine times. The gene calls are TRBV15 and TRBJ2-7; TRBD1 matches at 8 bases. The CDR3 consists of 16 residues. Germline CDR1 is LNHNV and CDR2 is YYDKDF (reference sequence). J gave up 7 bases and V 4 bases, and 15 bases lay outside the gene matches. In nucleotides, the CDR3 is TGTGCCACCAGCAAAGACTCCGGGACAGGAGAAGGTGAGCAGTACGTC. Residues: CATSKDSGTGEGEQYV.